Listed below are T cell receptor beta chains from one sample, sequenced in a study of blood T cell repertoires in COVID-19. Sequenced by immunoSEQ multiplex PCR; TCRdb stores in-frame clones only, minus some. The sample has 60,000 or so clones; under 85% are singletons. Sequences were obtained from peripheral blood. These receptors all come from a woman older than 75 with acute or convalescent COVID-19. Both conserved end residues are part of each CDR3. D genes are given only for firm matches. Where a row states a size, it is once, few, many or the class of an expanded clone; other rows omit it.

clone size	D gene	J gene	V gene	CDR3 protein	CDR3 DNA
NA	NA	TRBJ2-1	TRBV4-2	CASSQVQSSSYNEQFF	TGTGCCAGCAGCCAAGTTCAAAGTAGCTCCTACAATGAGCAGTTCTTC
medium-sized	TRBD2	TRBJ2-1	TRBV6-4	CASSEGDPGGYNEQFF	TGTGCCAGCAGTGAAGGGGACCCGGGAGGTTACAATGAGCAGTTCTTC
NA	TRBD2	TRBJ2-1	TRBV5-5	CASSLVLAGRFSGEQFF	TGTGCCAGCAGCTTGGTACTAGCGGGCCGCTTTTCGGGCGAGCAGTTCTTC
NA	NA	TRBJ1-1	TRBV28	CASSLGRRQRTEAFF	TGTGCCAGCAGTTTGGGGAGACGCCAGCGCACTGAAGCTTTCTTT
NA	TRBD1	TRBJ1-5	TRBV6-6	CASSLGGQGHQPRHF	TGTGCCAGCAGTCTAGGGGGACAGGGCCACCAGCCCCGGCATTTT
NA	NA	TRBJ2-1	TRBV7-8	CASSLARGDSANEQFF	TGTGCCAGCAGCTTAGCGCGGGGTGATTCCGCCAATGAGCAGTTCTTC
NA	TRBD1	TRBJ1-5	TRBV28	CASRTFNRGRNQPQHF	TGTGCCAGCAGGACCTTCAACAGGGGTCGCAATCAGCCCCAGCATTTT
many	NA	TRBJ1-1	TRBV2	CASSDWGQKNTEAFF	TGTGCCAGCAGTGATTGGGGCCAAAAGAACACTGAAGCTTTCTTT
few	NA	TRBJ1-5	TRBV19	CASTLWANQPQHF	TGTGCCAGTACCCTTTGGGCTAATCAGCCCCAGCATTTT
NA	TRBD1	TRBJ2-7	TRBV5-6	CASSVDRVREQYF	TGTGCCAGCAGCGTCGACAGGGTCCGTGAGCAGTACTTC
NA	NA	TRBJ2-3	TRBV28	CASTPGGDTQYF	TGTGCCAGTACTCCTGGAGGGGATACGCAGTATTTT
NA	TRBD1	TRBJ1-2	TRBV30	CAWNPGQGYGYTF	TGTGCCTGGAACCCCGGACAGGGCTATGGCTACACCTTC
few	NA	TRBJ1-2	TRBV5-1	CASSPGQLMGGYTF	TGCGCCAGCAGCCCCGGACAGCTTATGGGTGGCTACACCTTC
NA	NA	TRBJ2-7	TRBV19	CASAADSISYEQYF	TGTGCCAGTGCCGCCGACAGCATCTCCTACGAGCAGTACTTC
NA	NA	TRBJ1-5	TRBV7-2	CASSLGRDQPQHF	TGTGCCAGCAGCTTAGGCAGGGATCAGCCCCAGCATTTT
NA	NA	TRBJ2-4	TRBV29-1	CSVGGGKNIQYF	TGCAGCGTAGGCGGAGGTAAAAACATTCAGTACTTC
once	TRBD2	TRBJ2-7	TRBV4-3	CASSQSLAGVEQYF	TGCGCCAGCAGCCAATCGCTAGCGGGAGTAGAGCAGTACTTC
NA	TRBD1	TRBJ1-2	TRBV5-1	CASSPATGGGYGYTF	TGCGCCAGCAGCCCAGCGACAGGGGGCGGCTATGGCTACACCTTC
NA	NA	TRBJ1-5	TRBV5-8	CASSLELNQHF	TGTGCCAGCAGCTTGGAACTCAACCAGCATTTT
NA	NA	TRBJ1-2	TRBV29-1	CSVGSASYGYTF	TGCAGCGTTGGGTCCGCGTCATATGGCTACACCTTC
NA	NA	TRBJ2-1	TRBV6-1	CASSFQDSSYNEQFF	TGTGCCAGCAGTTTCCAGGACTCCTCCTACAATGAGCAGTTCTTC
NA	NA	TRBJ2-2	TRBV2	CASRAFLDTGELFF	TGTGCCAGCAGGGCTTTCCTTGACACCGGGGAGCTGTTTTTT
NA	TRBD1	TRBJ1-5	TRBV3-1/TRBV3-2	CASSQGQGGQPQHF	TGTGCCAGCAGCCAGGGACAGGGTGGCCAGCCCCAGCATTTT
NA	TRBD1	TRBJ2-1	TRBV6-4	CASSDAQGTGYNEQFF	TGTGCCAGCAGTGACGCACAGGGGACAGGGTACAATGAGCAGTTCTTC
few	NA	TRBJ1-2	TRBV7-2	CASSLDSYYGYTF	TGTGCCAGCAGCTTGGACAGTTACTATGGCTACACCTTC
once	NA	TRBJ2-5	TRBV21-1	CASPVGETQYF	TGTGCCAGCCCCGTCGGAGAGACCCAGTACTTC
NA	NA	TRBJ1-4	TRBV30	CAWSVGGTNEKLFF	TGTGCCTGGAGTGTAGGGGGTACTAATGAAAAACTGTTTTTT
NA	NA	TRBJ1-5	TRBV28	CASSFEGFSSGNQPQHF	TGTGCCAGCAGTTTCGAGGGTTTCTCCTCTGGCAATCAGCCCCAGCATTTT
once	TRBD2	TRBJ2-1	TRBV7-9	CASSQQTSGGEGNEQFF	TGTGCCAGCAGCCAGCAGACTAGCGGAGGTGAGGGCAATGAGCAGTTCTTC